The 21 T cell receptor beta chains below come from one sample, sequenced in a study of T cells in Graves' hyperthyroidism and ophthalmopathy. What was amplified from RNA transcripts were TCR beta CDR3 regions. An initial round of RT-PCR targeting the TCR CDR3 relied on the HTBI primer set. TCRdb reanalysed the multiplex PCR reads using MiXCR and keeps one entry per CDR3 protein. The repertoire holds 700,000 or so distinct CDR3 sequences, with about 17% as singletons. Sequenced sample: blood. The receptors originated from a man aged 18 to 30 with Graves' hyperthyroidism.

This clonotype was observed many times. V usage is TRBV28 and J usage is TRBJ1-2, with D perhaps matching TRBD1 (6 bases). From germline, CDR1 is MDHEN and CDR2 SYDVKM. V was shortened by 10 bases and J by 4 bases, with 22 bases between the two germline ends. The CDR3 loop spans 15 amino acids. The CDR3, as DNA: TGTGCCACCAACGAGCGGTCGGGGGGCGCCTATGGCTACACCTTC. This encodes CATNERSGGAYGYTF.

This clonotype was seen many times. The chain uses TRBV12-3 or TRBV12-4 and TRBJ2-1, with 14 bases lining up with TRBD2. V lost 6 bases to trimming and J lost 2 bases; unmatched junction nucleotides: 18. This CDR3 has 21 amino acids. The CDR3 DNA is TGTGCCAGCAGCTTTCGACGACTCAGACTAGCGGGAGGGCCCCCCTACAATGAGCAGTTCTTC. Protein sequence: CASSFRRLRLAGGPPYNEQFF.

The chain recombines TRBV9 with TRBJ2-7; TRBD2 might be the D (6 bases). From germline, CDR1 is SGDLS and CDR2 YYNGEE. The CDR3 runs to 15 residues. V lost 2 bases, J lost 2 bases, and 14 bases lay in between. The CDR3 DNA reads TGTGCCAGCAGCGTTACCGGGACTGCAGCCTACGAGCAGTACTTC. Encoded protein: CASSVTGTAAYEQYF.

This clonotype was observed a few times. V usage is TRBV20-1 and J usage is TRBJ1-1; 7 nucleotides match TRBD1. The CDR3 totals 13 residues. The germline CDR1 and CDR2 sequences are DFQATT and SNEGSKA (reference sequence). Trimming removed 4 bases from V and 4 bases from J; junction bases left unmatched: 6. CDR3 sequence: CSAIQGLATEAFF. The CDR3 nucleotides read TGCAGTGCTATACAGGGGCTGGCCACTGAAGCTTTCTTT.

The J gene is TRBJ2-4, the V gene TRBV19; tentative D call: TRBD2 (7 bases). This CDR3 is 14 amino acids long. V gave up 8 bases and J gave up 6 bases, with 17 bases separating them. The germline gives CDR1 LNHDA, CDR2 SQIVND (reference sequence). CDR3 sequence (DNA): TGTGCCAGTGGGGGGGAGACAGGAAGAAACATTCAGTACTTC. This gives the protein CASGGETGRNIQYF.

This clonotype was found a few times. The chain recombines TRBV5-1 with TRBJ2-5; D is undetermined. V lost 0 bases and J 4 bases, leaving 10 bases between the germline ends. The CDR3 loop spans 14 amino acids. CDR1 is SGHRS and CDR2 is YFSETQ in the germline V gene. The chain's CDR3 is CASSLEGLGETQYF. Here the CDR3 DNA reads TGCGCCAGCAGCTTGGAAGGTCTGGGAGAGACCCAGTACTTC.

This rearrangement joins TRBV5-1 to TRBJ1-1; TRBD1 is a possible D gene (5 bases). The germline gives CDR1 SGHRS, CDR2 YFSETQ. The V and J ends lost 6 bases and 3 bases respectively, with 15 bases between them. This CDR3 has 14 residues. In DNA, the CDR3 is TGCGCCAGCAAGTTCGGGGGAGTGGACACTGAAGCTTTCTTT. It translates to CASKFGGVDTEAFF.

The table lists this clonotype with many counts. The V gene is TRBV28, the J gene TRBJ1-1; no firm D call. CDR1 MDHEN and CDR2 SYDVKM come from the germline V gene. V was cut by 2 bases and J by 8 bases, with 15 bases left in between. The CDR3 is made up of 14 amino acids. The CDR3 DNA reads as TGTGCCAGCAGTTTAGACACTGTTACAGACGAAGCTTTCTTT. Protein sequence: CASSLDTVTDEAFF.

There are a few counts of this clonotype. This chain uses TRBV29-1 with TRBJ2-2, with D possibly matching TRBD2 (6 bases). The CDR3 is 16 amino acids. V lost 6 bases and J 1 base, leaving 18 bases between the germline ends. Germline-derived CDR1 and CDR2 are SQVTM and ANQGSEA. The CDR3 sequence is CSVRFSQRVNTGELFF. As DNA, the CDR3 is TGCAGCGTCCGGTTCTCACAGCGGGTGAACACCGGGGAGCTGTTTTTT.

CDR3 region: CASSQEGPYEQYF. The CDR3 DNA reads TGCGCCAGCAGCCAAGAAGGACCCTACGAGCAGTACTTC. This chain uses TRBV4-1 with TRBJ2-7, with D hard to call. V was trimmed by 0 bases and J by 2 bases, leaving 5 bases between them. CDR1 and CDR2 (germline): MGHRA, YSYEKL. The CDR3 sequence is 13 residues long.

This clonotype has at least ten counts. The gene calls are TRBV6-5 and TRBJ1-1, with 9 bases identical to TRBD1. The CDR3 has 16 residues. With V trimmed by 0 bases and J by 5 bases, 7 bases remained unmatched. Germline CDR1 is MNHEY and CDR2 is SVGAGI. CDR3: CASSYSGTGWKTEAFF. Written as DNA, the CDR3 is TGTGCCAGCAGTTACTCAGGGACAGGGTGGAAAACTGAAGCTTTCTTT.

This clonotype has at least ten counts. The genes are TRBV5-1 and TRBJ2-3, with D possibly TRBD1 on 7 matching bases. This CDR3 contains 16 residues. Trimming stripped 4 bases from V and 3 bases from J, with 18 bases between. The germline V gene has CDR1 SGHRS and CDR2 YFSETQ. DNA for the CDR3: TGCGCCAGCAGCCACATCGGGGGACAGAGAACAGATACGCAGTATTTT. This codes for CASSHIGGQRTDTQYF. The variable domain in full, with the rest retrieved from reference TRBV5-1 and TRBJ2-3, is KAGVTQTPRYLIKTRGQQVTLSCSPISGHRSVSWYQQTPGQGLQFLFEYFSETQRNKGNFPGRFSGRQFSNSRSEMNVSTLELGDSALYLCASSHIGGQRTDTQYFGPGTRLTVL.

This clonotype was seen a handful of times. In DNA, the CDR3 is TGTGCCAGCAGCAGGACTAGCGGGAGGACTTCTGAGCAGTTCTTC. This encodes CASSRTSGRTSEQFF. V and J are TRBV9 and TRBJ2-1, with 14 bases aligning to TRBD2. The length of the CDR3 is 15 residues. After removal of 4 bases from V and 9 bases from J, the junction contained 6 bases not matched to a gene. Germline CDR1 reads SGDLS; CDR2 reads YYNGEE.

This clonotype was detected ten times or more. The V gene is TRBV7-9, the J gene TRBJ1-1; D is possibly TRBD1 (6 bases). The germline V gene has CDR1 SEHNR and CDR2 FQNEAQ (reference sequence). V shed 1 base and J shed 0 bases, with 12 bases lying between them. The CDR3 is 16 residues long. The CDR3 DNA is TGTGCCAGCAGCTTAGGGCAGGGGACGATGAACACTGAAGCTTTCTTT. Its protein product is CASSLGQGTMNTEAFF.

The V gene is TRBV27, the J gene TRBJ2-1; no reliable D call. V was clipped by 8 bases and J by 6 bases, with 17 bases between them. In germline, CDR1 is MNHEY, CDR2 SMNVEV (reference sequence). The CDR3 is 14 amino acids. CDR3 sequence (DNA): TGTGCCAGCGGTCCCCCCTCGAGTCCCAATGAGCAGTTCTTC. This encodes CASGPPSSPNEQFF.

The sample holds many counts of this clonotype. V usage is TRBV28 and J usage is TRBJ2-5; 13 bases line up with TRBD2. The CDR3 is 15 amino acids. Germline-derived CDR1 and CDR2 are MDHEN and SYDVKM. The V gene end was trimmed by 6 bases and the J gene end by 4 bases; junction bases not matched to a gene: 5. CDR3: CASRRTSGRGETQYF. The CDR3 bases are TGTGCCAGCAGAAGGACTAGCGGGAGAGGAGAGACCCAGTACTTC.

This chain joins TRBV28 and TRBJ1-4; D call uncertain. V gave up 7 bases and J gave up 6 bases, with 9 bases separating them. The CDR3 contains 12 residues. Germline V gene lookup returns CDR1 MDHEN and CDR2 SYDVKM. CDR3 region: CASTSRDEKLFF. In DNA form, the CDR3 reads TGTGCCAGCACCAGTCGGGATGAAAAACTGTTTTTT.

This clonotype appeared many times. The chain combines TRBV11-2 with TRBJ2-1; TRBD2 might be the D (5 bases). The germline V and J ends were trimmed by 0 bases and 3 bases, with 9 bases remaining between them. Germline CDR1 SGHAT, CDR2 FQNNGV. CDR3 length: 15 amino acids. The CDR3 region is CASSLEGANYNEQFF. DNA for the CDR3: TGTGCCAGCAGCTTAGAGGGAGCGAACTACAATGAGCAGTTCTTC.

In this sample, this clonotype turned up many times. This chain's CDR3 is CASSLMTGLLAFF. The CDR3 DNA reads TGTGCCAGCAGTTTAATGACAGGGTTGCTAGCTTTCTTT. The genes are TRBV28 and TRBJ1-1; 7 bases fit TRBD1. Losses at the gene ends were 2 bases for V and 10 bases for J; bases not matched to a gene: 7. Germline CDR1 and CDR2: MDHEN and SYDVKM. This CDR3 region has 13 residues.

This clonotype was found many times. The chain links TRBV28 to TRBJ1-1; perhaps TRBD1 as D (5 bases). CDR3 size: 13 residues. Germline CDR1 reads MDHEN; CDR2 reads SYDVKM. The germline V and J ends were trimmed by 1 base and 4 bases, with 7 bases remaining between them. CDR3 DNA sequence: TGTGCCAGCAGTTTATTCCAGGGCACTGAAGCTTTCTTT. Translating gives CASSLFQGTEAFF.

The rearrangement links TRBV7-3 to TRBJ2-1; tentatively, D is TRBD2 (5 bases). The CDR3 covers 13 residues. Germline V CDR1 and CDR2: SGHTA, FQGTGA. Deletions cut 1 base from V and 10 bases from J, with 11 bases between. In nucleotides, the CDR3 is TGTGCCAGCAGCTTAAACGACTATTCAGAGCAGTTCTTC. Its translation: CASSLNDYSEQFF.